This T cell receptor (beta chain) was recovered during a study of lymphopenia after photon versus proton radiotherapy. This CDR3 spans 15 amino acids. Looked up from germline, CDR1 is GTSNPN and CDR2 is SVGIG (reference sequence). V was clipped by 2 bases and J by 1 base, with 14 bases between them. Assay used: immunoSEQ multiplex PCR; TCRdb lists only in-frame clones, some missing. The data show about 160,000 clones, roughly nine tenths seen once. This chain links TRBV30 with TRBJ1-1, with D unresolved. The specimen was peripheral blood, collected from a patient treated with photon-based radiotherapy. The sequence was obtained from a man between 45 and 60 years old with gastric cancer. The CDR3 here is CAWSRQGKGNTEAFF. As DNA, the CDR3 is TGTGCCTGGAGTCGTCAAGGGAAGGGGAACACTGAAGCTTTCTTT.